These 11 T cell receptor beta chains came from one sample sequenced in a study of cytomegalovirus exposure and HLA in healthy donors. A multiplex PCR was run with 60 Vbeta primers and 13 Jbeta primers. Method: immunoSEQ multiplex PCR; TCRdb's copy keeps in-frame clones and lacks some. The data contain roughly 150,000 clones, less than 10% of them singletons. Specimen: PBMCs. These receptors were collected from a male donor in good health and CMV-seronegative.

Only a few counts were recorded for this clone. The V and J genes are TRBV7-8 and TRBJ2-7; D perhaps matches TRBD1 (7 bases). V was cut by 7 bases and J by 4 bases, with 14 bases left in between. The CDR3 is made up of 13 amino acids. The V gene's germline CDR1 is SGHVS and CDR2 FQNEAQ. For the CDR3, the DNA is TGTGCCAGCACCAGGGGGGACTCTTACGAGCAGTACTTC. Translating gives CASTRGDSYEQYF.

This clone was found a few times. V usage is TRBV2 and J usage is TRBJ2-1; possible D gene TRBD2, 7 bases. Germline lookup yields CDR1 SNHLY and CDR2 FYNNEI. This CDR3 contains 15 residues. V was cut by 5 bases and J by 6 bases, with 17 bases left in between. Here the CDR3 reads CASSFEGGRVNEQFF. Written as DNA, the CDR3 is TGTGCCAGCAGTTTCGAGGGGGGGAGGGTCAATGAGCAGTTCTTC.

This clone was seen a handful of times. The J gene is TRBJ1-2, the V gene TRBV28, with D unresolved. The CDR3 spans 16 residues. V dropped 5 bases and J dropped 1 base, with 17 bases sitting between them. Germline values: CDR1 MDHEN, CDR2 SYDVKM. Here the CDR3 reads CASSPQTVIRNYGYTF. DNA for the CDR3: TGTGCCAGCAGTCCCCAAACAGTGATCCGTAACTATGGCTACACCTTC.

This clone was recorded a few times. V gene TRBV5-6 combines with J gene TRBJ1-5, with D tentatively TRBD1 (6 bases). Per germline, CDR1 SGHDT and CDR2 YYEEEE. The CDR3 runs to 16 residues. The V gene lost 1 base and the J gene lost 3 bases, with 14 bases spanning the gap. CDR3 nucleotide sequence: TGTGCCAGCAGCTTGTTCCAGGGGCTTAACAATCAGCCCCAGCATTTT. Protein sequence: CASSLFQGLNNQPQHF.

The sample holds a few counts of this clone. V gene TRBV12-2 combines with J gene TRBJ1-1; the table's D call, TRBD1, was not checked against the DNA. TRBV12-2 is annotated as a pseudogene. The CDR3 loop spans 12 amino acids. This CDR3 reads CASRIGQSEAFF. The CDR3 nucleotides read TGTGCAAGTCGCATCGGACAATCTGAAGCTTTCTTT.

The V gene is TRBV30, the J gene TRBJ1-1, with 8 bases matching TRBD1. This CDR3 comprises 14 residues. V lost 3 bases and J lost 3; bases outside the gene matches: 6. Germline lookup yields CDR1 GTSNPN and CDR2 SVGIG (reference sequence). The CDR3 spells CAWREQQGDTEAFF. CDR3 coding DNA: TGTGCCTGGAGGGAACAACAGGGGGACACTGAAGCTTTCTTT.

The CDR3 region is CASSNHYEQFF. CDR3 nucleotides: TGTGCCAGTAGTAATCATTATGAGCAGTTCTTC. The V and J genes are TRBV19 and TRBJ2-1; no reliable D call. Germline V gene lookup returns CDR1 LNHDA and CDR2 SQIVND (reference sequence). V was cut by 4 bases and J by 8 bases, with 6 bases left in between. The CDR3 loop spans 11 amino acids.

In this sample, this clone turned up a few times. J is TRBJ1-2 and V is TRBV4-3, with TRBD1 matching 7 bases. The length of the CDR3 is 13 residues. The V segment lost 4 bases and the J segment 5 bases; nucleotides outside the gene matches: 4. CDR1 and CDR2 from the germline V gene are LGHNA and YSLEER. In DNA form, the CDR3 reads TGCGCCAGCAGCCGGGACAGAATATATGGCTACACCTTC. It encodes CASSRDRIYGYTF.

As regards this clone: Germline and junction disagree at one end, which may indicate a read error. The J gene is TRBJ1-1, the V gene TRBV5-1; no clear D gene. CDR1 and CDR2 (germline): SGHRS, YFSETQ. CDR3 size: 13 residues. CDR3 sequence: CASGLGLTYEAFF. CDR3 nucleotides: TGCGCCAGCGGCTTGGGTCTAACGTATGAAGCTTTCTTT.

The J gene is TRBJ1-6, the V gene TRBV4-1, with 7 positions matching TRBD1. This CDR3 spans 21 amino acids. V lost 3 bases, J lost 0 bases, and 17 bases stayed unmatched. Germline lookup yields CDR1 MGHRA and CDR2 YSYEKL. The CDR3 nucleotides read TGCGCCAGCAGCCAGGAACCACAGGGGACCACCTTGACCTCCTATAATTCACCCCTCCACTTT. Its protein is CASSQEPQGTTLTSYNSPLHF.

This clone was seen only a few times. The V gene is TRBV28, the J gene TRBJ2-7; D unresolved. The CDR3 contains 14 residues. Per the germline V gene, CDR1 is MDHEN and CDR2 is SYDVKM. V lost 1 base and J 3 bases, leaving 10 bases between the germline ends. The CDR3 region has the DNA TGTGCCAGCAGTTTATATCGCTCGGGCTACGAGCAGTACTTC. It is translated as CASSLYRSGYEQYF.